This T cell receptor beta chain was documented in a study of blood T cell repertoires in COVID-19. Study-wide context: COVID-19 samples from acute and convalescent phases originated in the United States, Italy and Spain. Sources were T cells, B-cell-depleted T cells, or PBMCs; the material itself was cDNA or gDNA.

Germline trimming cut 3 bases from V and 4 bases from J; bases unmatched to any gene: 2. CDR3 length: 13 residues. Per the germline V gene, CDR1 is MNHNS and CDR2 is SASEGT. In the authors' methods: Counts of nucleated cells, estimated from reference gene primer amplification, were obtained. Sequencing was performed with immunoSEQ multiplex PCR; in TCRdb, only in-frame clones are kept and a portion is missing. V, J and clone size were drawn from that table, and D and trimming were deduced from the DNA. Of 90,000 to 120,000 clones listed, roughly four fifths are singletons. What was sequenced was peripheral blood. This TCR was recovered from a woman aged 70-85 years with acute or convalescent COVID-19. This chain connects TRBV6-1 to TRBJ1-1; 7 bases match TRBD1. The CDR3 region has the DNA TGTGCCAGCAGTGACGCAGGGGGCACTGAAGCTTTCTTT. The encoded protein is CASSDAGGTEAFF.